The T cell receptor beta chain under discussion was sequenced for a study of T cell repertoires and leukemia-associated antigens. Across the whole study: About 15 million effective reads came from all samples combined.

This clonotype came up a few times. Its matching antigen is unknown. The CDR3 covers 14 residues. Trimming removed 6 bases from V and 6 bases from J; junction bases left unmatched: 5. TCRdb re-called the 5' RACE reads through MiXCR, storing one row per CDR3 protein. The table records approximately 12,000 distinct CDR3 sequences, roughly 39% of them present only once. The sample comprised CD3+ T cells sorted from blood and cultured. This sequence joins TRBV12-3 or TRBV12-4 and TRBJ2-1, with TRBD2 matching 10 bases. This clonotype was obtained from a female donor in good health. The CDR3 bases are TGTGCCAGCAGCCAGAGGACTAGCGGCAATGAGCAGTTCTTC. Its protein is CASSQRTSGNEQFF.